The next 17 T cell receptor beta chains were all read from a single sample in a study of blood T cell repertoires in COVID-19 (dated by TCRdb to 2019 to 2021). Library creation used the immunoSEQ multiplex PCR assay. TCRdb provides this immuneACCESS table in a form limited to in-frame rearrangements. Some clones are lacking; in checked studies, under half of them reflect an unresolved V gene, and why the rest are absent is not known. Counted in this sample were fewer than 500,000 clones; 87% of them appeared once. The ten largest clonotypes hold nearly 2% of the sample. What was sequenced was PBMCs or T cells enriched from blood (not recorded which). The receptors shown here come from a woman aged 18-29 years with acute COVID-19.

This clone was counted a single time. The chain has TRBV15 and TRBJ2-4, with D possibly TRBD2 on 6 matching bases. This CDR3 is 16 amino acids long. Germline V CDR1 and CDR2: LNHNV, YYDKDF (reference sequence). V lost 2 bases to trimming and J lost 0 bases, with 11 bases between them. The CDR3 here is CATSRSGGAAKNIQYF. CDR3 nucleotides: TGTGCCACCAGCAGATCAGGAGGGGCAGCCAAAAACATTCAGTACTTC.

The chain has TRBV14 and TRBJ1-6; no definite D call. Germline V gene lookup returns CDR1 SGHDN and CDR2 FVKESK. CDR3 size: 18 residues. V lost 3 bases, J lost 6 bases, and 21 bases lay in between. The CDR3 sequence is CASSHLSRGVRLNSPLHF. DNA of the CDR3: TGTGCCAGCAGCCACTTAAGTCGGGGAGTAAGGCTTAATTCACCCCTCCACTTT.

This clone was seen only once. V and J are TRBV7-9 and TRBJ2-7; 7 nucleotides line up with TRBD1. This CDR3 has 12 amino acids. The V segment lost 5 bases and the J segment 9 bases; nucleotides outside the gene matches: 7. The germline gives CDR1 SEHNR, CDR2 FQNEAQ (reference sequence). The DNA of the CDR3 is TGTGCCAGCAGCCGACAGGGCTTGACGCAGTACTTC. Amino acids: CASSRQGLTQYF.

The rearrangement joins TRBV24-1 to TRBJ2-1, with D possibly matching TRBD1 (6 bases). The CDR3 has 16 amino acids. V gave up 4 bases and J gave up 4 bases, with 16 bases separating them. Germline V gene sequence: CDR1 KGHDR, CDR2 SFDVKD. CDR3 amino acids: CATSDHQGKGYNEQFF. The CDR3 region has the DNA TGTGCCACCAGTGACCACCAGGGGAAAGGATACAATGAGCAGTTCTTC.

This clone was seen more than once but under ten times. J is TRBJ1-5 and V is TRBV6-2 or TRBV6-3; TRBD1 matches at 7 bases. Trimming cost V 6 bases and J 6 bases; bases outside gene matches: 11. The CDR3 covers 15 residues. Germline V gives CDR1 MNHEY, CDR2 SVGEGT. The CDR3 reads CASSPQQGRGQPQHF. DNA for the CDR3: TGTGCCAGCAGCCCACAACAGGGGAGAGGTCAGCCCCAGCATTTT.

V and J are TRBV4-3 and TRBJ1-4, with a weak D call TRBD1 (6 bases). From germline, CDR1 is LGHNA and CDR2 YSLEER. The length of the CDR3 is 16 residues. V shed 2 bases and J shed 0 bases, with 10 bases lying between them. This chain's CDR3 is CASSQLWTATNEKLFF. DNA of the CDR3: TGCGCCAGCAGCCAACTCTGGACAGCAACTAATGAAAAACTGTTTTTT.

V usage is TRBV9 and J usage is TRBJ1-2, with 9 bases matching TRBD1. There are 14 residues in the CDR3. The V gene's germline CDR1 is SGDLS and CDR2 YYNGEE. The junction had 5 bases not matched to a gene; V was cut back by 0 bases and J by 8 bases. The CDR3 region has the DNA TGTGCCAGCAGCGTAGGGACAGGGGTACGAGGCTACACCTTC. It translates to CASSVGTGVRGYTF.

The chain has TRBV28 and TRBJ2-5, with TRBD1 identical over 7 bases. This CDR3 region has 15 residues. Germline-derived CDR1 and CDR2 are MDHEN and SYDVKM. Germline trimming cut 7 bases from V and 2 bases from J; bases unmatched to any gene: 10. As DNA, the CDR3 is TGTGCCAGCAATTCAGGGGGAACCTCGCAAGAGACCCAGTACTTC. Residues: CASNSGGTSQETQYF.

This chain links TRBV30 with TRBJ2-1; TRBD2 is a possible D gene (6 bases). The V end was cut by 7 bases, the J end by 7 bases, with 14 bases between. CDR3 size: 12 residues. CDR1 GTSNPN and CDR2 SVGIG come from the germline V gene (reference sequence). The CDR3 region is CASPGLLNEQFF. Written as DNA, the CDR3 is TGTGCCTCGCCGGGACTCTTAAATGAGCAGTTCTTC.

This sequence joins TRBV5-1 and TRBJ2-7; 13 positions match TRBD2. The junction had 2 bases not matched to a gene; V was cut back by 3 bases and J by 2 bases. Germline V gene data show CDR1 as SGHRS and CDR2 as YFSETQ. The CDR3 has 15 amino acids. The CDR3 DNA sequence: TGCGCCAGCAGCTGGACTAGCGGGAGTACCTACGAGCAGTACTTC. Its translation: CASSWTSGSTYEQYF.

The chain carries TRBV5-1 and TRBJ2-5, with 8 nucleotides matching TRBD2. This CDR3 has 14 residues. J gave up 2 bases and V 2 bases, and 2 bases lay outside the gene matches. Germline V CDR1 and CDR2: SGHRS, YFSETQ. The CDR3 sequence is CASSFGGGQETQYF. The CDR3 DNA is TGCGCCAGCAGCTTCGGCGGGGGGCAAGAGACCCAGTACTTC.

This clone was detected once. The J gene is TRBJ1-2, the V gene TRBV6-5; 8 bases fit TRBD1. The ends lost 4 bases at V and 8 bases at J; junction bases unmatched: 9. Germline-derived CDR1 and CDR2 are MNHEY and SVGAGI. CDR3 length: 14 residues. The CDR3 sequence is CASSFGTGGLGYTF. CDR3 nucleotides: TGTGCCAGCAGTTTTGGGACAGGCGGTCTAGGCTACACCTTC.

This clone has more than one count but fewer than ten. The chain uses TRBV20-1 and TRBJ1-1; D is undetermined. CDR1 is DFQATT, CDR2 SNEGSKA, per germline (reference sequence). Trimming left V 1 base short and J 7 bases short, with 7 bases between. The CDR3 runs 11 residues. In DNA form, the CDR3 reads TGCAGTGCTAGAGCTGACATTGAAGCTTTCTTT. Its protein is CSARADIEAFF.

The CDR3 is CASSPTSGGANSPLHF. The CDR3 DNA reads TGCGCCAGCAGCCCTACCTCGGGGGGGGCGAATTCACCCCTCCACTTT. J is TRBJ1-6 and V is TRBV4-1, with TRBD1 as a possible D gene (6 bases). Germline V gives CDR1 MGHRA, CDR2 YSYEKL. The CDR3 is made up of 16 amino acids. V was trimmed by 4 bases and J by 7 bases, leaving 17 bases between them.

This clone occurred once. V usage is TRBV28 and J usage is TRBJ2-7, with 11 bases that match TRBD2. The germline gives CDR1 MDHEN, CDR2 SYDVKM. V shed 7 bases and J 7 bases; nucleotides not matched to a gene: 9. CDR3 length: 14 amino acids. Written as DNA, the CDR3 is TGTGCCAGCAATCCGGGACTAGCGGAGAGGGAGCAGTACTTC. Its protein is CASNPGLAEREQYF.

This clone was observed once. The V gene is TRBV6-5, the J gene TRBJ1-1; D uncertain. Germline values: CDR1 MNHEY, CDR2 SVGAGI. This CDR3 contains 10 residues. CDR3 residues: CVTAGTEAFF. CDR3 DNA sequence: TGTGTCACGGCCGGGACTGAAGCTTTCTTT.

The V and J genes are TRBV6-1 and TRBJ2-1, with 9 nucleotides matching TRBD2. The germline CDR1 and CDR2 sequences are MNHNS and SASEGT. This CDR3 has 16 amino acids. V was clipped by 0 bases and J by 3 bases; unmatched bases: 3. CDR3 sequence reads: CASSEAGGGGYNEQFF. The CDR3 DNA follows: TGTGCCAGCAGTGAAGCGGGCGGGGGGGGCTACAATGAGCAGTTCTTC.